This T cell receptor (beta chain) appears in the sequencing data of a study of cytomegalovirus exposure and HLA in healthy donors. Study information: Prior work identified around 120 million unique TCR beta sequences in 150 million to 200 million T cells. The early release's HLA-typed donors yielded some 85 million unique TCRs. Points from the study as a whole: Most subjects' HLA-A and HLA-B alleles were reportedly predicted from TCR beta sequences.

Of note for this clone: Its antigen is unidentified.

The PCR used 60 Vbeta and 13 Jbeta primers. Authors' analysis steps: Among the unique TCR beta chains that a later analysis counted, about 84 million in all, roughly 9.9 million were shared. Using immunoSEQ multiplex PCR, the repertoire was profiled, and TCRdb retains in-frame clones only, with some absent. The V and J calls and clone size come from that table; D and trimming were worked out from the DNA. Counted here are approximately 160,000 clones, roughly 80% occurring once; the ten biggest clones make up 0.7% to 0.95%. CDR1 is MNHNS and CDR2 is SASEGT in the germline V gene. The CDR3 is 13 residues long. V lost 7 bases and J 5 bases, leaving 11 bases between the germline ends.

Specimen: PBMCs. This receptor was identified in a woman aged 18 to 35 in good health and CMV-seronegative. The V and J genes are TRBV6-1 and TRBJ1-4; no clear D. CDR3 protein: CASTITGNEKLFF. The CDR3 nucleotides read TGTGCCAGCACGATCACGGGGAATGAAAAACTGTTTTTT.